This T cell receptor beta chain came from a study of OX40 agonist ivuxolimab in advanced cancers. Study-wide results and limits: On average, CD8+ T cells had more expanded clones than CD4+.

As regards this clone: Antigen unknown.

TCRdb's copy holds only in-frame clones and misses some; the assay was immunoSEQ multiplex PCR. In the table there are 40,000 to 45,000 clones, approximately 81% of which are singletons. Germline CDR1 reads SNHLY; CDR2 reads FYNNEI. Trimming removed 6 bases from V and 10 bases from J, with 18 bases in between. The CDR3 consists of 14 residues. Sample: CD4+ or CD8+ T cells sorted from blood, taken in a trial of the OX40 agonist ivuxolimab. The J gene is TRBJ1-4, the V gene TRBV2; a weak D match, TRBD1 (5 bases). The sequence was obtained from an adult with an advanced solid tumor such as melanoma, head and neck, liver or kidney cancer. CDR3 nucleotides: TGTGCCAGCAGGATCGAAAGGGCTGGGGGAAAACTGTTTTTT. Translated: CASRIERAGGKLFF.